Presented here are 23 T cell receptor beta chains from one specimen sequenced in a study of vaccination and CD4 T cells after COVID-19. The Oncomine TCR Beta short-read assay was applied to DNA of cultured CD4+ T cells. TCRdb re-called the PCR reads through MiXCR, storing one row per CDR3 protein. The sample contains 20,000 or so distinct CDR3 sequences, about 38% of which appear only once. For these TCRs, the target antigens are not known. Treatment specified: approximately nine-day PBMC culture with coronavirus spike peptide pools or control peptides (ViraFEST assay). Sequencing was performed on CD4+ T cells from blood, cultured in vitro, taken before SARS-CoV-2 vaccination. Source of these receptors: a human donor who received a COVID-19 vaccine.

This sequence joins TRBV12-3 or TRBV12-4 and TRBJ2-1; 9 bases are a match to TRBD2. J gave up 7 bases and V 3 bases, and 7 bases lay outside the gene matches. The CDR3 sequence is 15 residues long. This chain's CDR3 is CASSLRRGGLNEQFF. The CDR3 region has the DNA TGTGCCAGCAGTTTGAGGCGGGGGGGCTTAAATGAGCAGTTCTTC.

The V and J genes are TRBV15 and TRBJ2-5; the match to TRBD2 covers 15 bases. V shed 1 base, J shed 2 bases, and the junction held 8 bases outside the gene matches. CDR1 LNHNV and CDR2 YYDKDF come from the germline V gene (reference sequence). The CDR3 totals 19 residues. The CDR3 is CATSRGTSGGVGRQETQYF. DNA of the CDR3: TGTGCCACCAGCAGAGGGACTAGCGGGGGGGTAGGGCGTCAAGAGACCCAGTACTTC.

The V gene is TRBV20-1, the J gene TRBJ2-7; D gene ambiguous. The germline V gene encodes CDR1 DFQATT and CDR2 SNEGSKA (reference sequence). V lost 1 base and J lost 1, with 8 bases in between. CDR3 length equals 13 residues. The CDR3, as DNA: TGCAGTGCTAGAGGGCCCCGGTCCTACGAGCAGTACTTC. It codes for CSARGPRSYEQYF.

The chain combines TRBV7-9 with TRBJ2-5, with TRBD2 as a possible D gene (5 bases). Germline V gene sequence: CDR1 SEHNR, CDR2 FQNEAQ (reference sequence). The CDR3 is 15 residues long. The V end was cut by 5 bases, the J end by 2 bases, with 15 bases between. The CDR3 DNA sequence: TGTGCCAGCAGCGCTGGACTCCCCTTTCAAGAGACCCAGTACTTC. Translated: CASSAGLPFQETQYF.

The chain carries TRBV19 and TRBJ2-3; D might be TRBD2 (6 bases). The CDR3 totals 15 residues. CDR1 and CDR2 (germline): LNHDA, SQIVND (reference sequence). V lost 3 bases and J 3 bases, leaving 13 bases between the germline ends. The CDR3 sequence is CASSMGYGRTDTQYF. In DNA form, the CDR3 reads TGTGCCAGTAGTATGGGGTATGGGAGGACAGATACGCAGTATTTT.

J is TRBJ1-2 and V is TRBV6-5; perhaps TRBD1 as D (5 bases). V gave up 0 bases and J gave up 1 base, with 6 bases separating them. The CDR3 has 14 residues. Looked up from germline, CDR1 is MNHEY and CDR2 is SVGAGI. The CDR3 spells CASSYSGDNYGYTF. As DNA, the CDR3 is TGTGCCAGCAGTTACTCGGGGGATAACTATGGCTACACCTTC.

This clonotype showed up just a few times. This rearrangement joins TRBV20-1 to TRBJ1-5; D unresolved. The V gene lost 3 bases and the J gene lost 4 bases, with 7 bases spanning the gap. Germline V gene lookup returns CDR1 DFQATT and CDR2 SNEGSKA (reference sequence). The CDR3 covers 12 residues. The CDR3 DNA follows: TGCAGTGCTAGTCGGTCAAATCAGCCCCAGCATTTT. Its translation: CSASRSNQPQHF.

This rearrangement joins TRBV20-1 to TRBJ1-2, with D perhaps matching TRBD1 (6 bases). In germline, CDR1 is DFQATT, CDR2 SNEGSKA (reference sequence). This CDR3 is built from 12 residues. In DNA, the CDR3 is TGCAGGCCAGACCAGGGGTCAGGCGGCTACACCTTC. Translated: CRPDQGSGGYTF.

This clonotype was counted a few times. The chain combines TRBV10-3 with TRBJ1-4, with 9 bases that match TRBD1. The germline CDR1 and CDR2 sequences are ENHRY and SYGVKD. The CDR3 contains 14 residues. V shed 4 bases and J 7 bases; nucleotides not matched to a gene: 4. CDR3 sequence reads: CAISAGQGSEKLFF. The CDR3 coding sequence is TGTGCCATCAGTGCAGGACAGGGGAGTGAAAAACTGTTTTTT.

This clonotype appeared a few times. The J gene is TRBJ1-3, the V gene TRBV5-4, with D possibly TRBD1 on 6 matching bases. This CDR3 region has 16 residues. Germline V gene lookup returns CDR1 SGHNT and CDR2 YYREEE (reference sequence). Trimming removed 0 bases at V and 4 bases at J, with 14 bases between. CDR3 amino acids: CASSLDNRVAGNTIYF. DNA for the CDR3: TGTGCCAGCAGCTTGGATAACAGGGTTGCAGGAAACACCATATATTTT.

To note about this clonotype: At one end, the junction sequence differs from germline, possibly due to a read error. The rearrangement links TRBV7-2 to TRBJ1-2; D perhaps matches TRBD1 (6 bases). Looked up from germline, CDR1 is SGHTA and CDR2 is FQGNSA. This CDR3 contains 13 residues. The CDR3 is CASSLVSGGRDAF. CDR3 DNA sequence: TGTGCCAGCAGCTTAGTAAGCGGGGGGCGAGACGCCTTC.

The chain couples TRBV10-3 to TRBJ1-4; 7 bases align to TRBD1. Unmatched junction bases numbered 7, after V lost 7 bases and J lost 8 bases. Germline V gives CDR1 ENHRY, CDR2 SYGVKD. The CDR3 contains 13 residues. The CDR3 nucleotides are TGTGCCATCAAGGACAGGTTTGGAGAAAAACTGTTTTTT. Amino acid sequence: CAIKDRFGEKLFF.

This clonotype is medium-sized by share. J is TRBJ1-5 and V is TRBV27; D is unresolved. Trimming removed 3 bases from V and 6 bases from J, with 9 bases in between. Germline CDR1 reads MNHEY; CDR2 reads SMNVEV (reference sequence). CDR3 length: 13 amino acids. CDR3 nucleotides: TGTGCCAGCAGTTTTGGATTGGGTCAGCCCCAGCATTTT. This codes for CASSFGLGQPQHF.

The rearrangement uses TRBV27 and TRBJ1-2; D gene uncertain. The V gene lost 0 bases and the J gene lost 8 bases, with 10 bases spanning the gap. The CDR3 length is 13 residues. Germline CDR1 MNHEY, CDR2 SMNVEV (reference sequence). DNA of the CDR3: TGTGCCAGCAGTTTATCGAGGGTAGGCGGCTACACCTTC. Residues: CASSLSRVGGYTF.

The sample holds a few counts of this clonotype. The CDR3 reads CASSPFGEDTQYF. CDR3 sequence (DNA): TGTGCCAGCAGCCCGTTCGGGGAAGATACGCAGTATTTT. The V gene is TRBV6-1, the J gene TRBJ2-3, with D perhaps TRBD2 (5 bases). CDR1 and CDR2 (germline): MNHNS, SASEGT. V lost 6 bases to trimming and J lost 5 bases, with 12 bases between them. The CDR3 has 13 amino acids.

J is TRBJ2-5 and V is TRBV29-1; possible D gene TRBD2, 6 bases. From germline, CDR1 is SQVTM and CDR2 ANQGSEA. Trimming stripped 4 bases from V and 4 bases from J, with 16 bases between. The CDR3 has 14 amino acids. CDR3 sequence: CSVVSAGLVETQYF. The CDR3 coding sequence is TGCAGCGTTGTTTCGGCGGGGCTGGTAGAGACCCAGTACTTC.

The chain employs TRBV5-4 and TRBJ2-3; D is ambiguous. Between the trimmed V and J ends, which lost 1 base and 0 bases, there was a span of 3 bases. The germline V gene encodes CDR1 SGHNT and CDR2 YYREEE (reference sequence). This CDR3 comprises 13 residues. The CDR3 DNA sequence: TGTGCCAGCAGCTTGATTAGCACAGATACGCAGTATTTT. As protein: CASSLISTDTQYF.

The chain carries TRBV6-5 and TRBJ2-3; D possibly matches TRBD1 or TRBD2 (5 bases each). The CDR3 covers 13 residues. From germline, CDR1 is MNHEY and CDR2 SVGAGI. V lost 0 bases, J lost 6 bases, and 7 bases lay in between. The CDR3 loop is CASSYSRGDTQYF. Written as DNA, the CDR3 is TGTGCCAGCAGTTACTCGAGGGGTGATACGCAGTATTTT.

This clonotype rates as medium-sized. This chain links TRBV2 with TRBJ1-5; D call uncertain. Trimming removed 1 base at V and 0 bases at J, with 7 bases between. The CDR3 sequence is 15 residues long. The germline CDR1 and CDR2 sequences are SNHLY and FYNNEI. The chain's CDR3 is CASSEGNLSNQPQHF. The DNA for the CDR3 is TGTGCCAGCAGTGAAGGGAATCTTAGCAATCAGCCCCAGCATTTT.

This chain links TRBV7-3 with TRBJ2-2; D possibly matches TRBD1 or TRBD2 (6 bases each). CDR1 is SGHTA and CDR2 is FQGTGA in the germline V gene. V lost 5 bases to trimming and J lost 7 bases, with 29 bases between them. The length of the CDR3 is 19 residues. This CDR3 reads CASSPFVGGRFGLGGELFF. CDR3 sequence (DNA): TGTGCCAGCAGCCCGTTCGTCGGGGGCCGCTTCGGGCTTGGCGGGGAGCTGTTTTTT.

The V call is TRBV7-6, the J call TRBJ2-3, with 9 bases lining up with TRBD2. Germline trimming cut 2 bases from V and 1 base from J; bases unmatched to any gene: 4. CDR3 length equals 16 residues. Germline CDR1 is SGHVS and CDR2 is FNYEAQ. CDR3 amino acids: CASSLRVAGGTDTQYF. CDR3 DNA sequence: TGTGCCAGCAGCTTACGGGTAGCGGGGGGCACAGATACGCAGTATTTT.

The chain combines TRBV12-3 or TRBV12-4 with TRBJ1-2, with a tentative D call TRBD1 (5 bases). The V end was cut by 7 bases, the J end by 8 bases, with 26 bases between. The CDR3 contains 16 residues. CDR3 in DNA: TGTGCCAGCACCCCGTCGGGAAGGACAACTACTCGGGGCTACACCTTC. Translation: CASTPSGRTTTRGYTF.

The genes are TRBV29-1 and TRBJ2-5; 14 bases are a match to TRBD2. CDR1 SQVTM and CDR2 ANQGSEA come from the germline V gene. The CDR3 runs 17 residues. The V and J ends lost 5 bases and 1 base, in that order; junction bases with no gene match: 9. In nucleotides, the CDR3 is TGCAGCGTTTTGCCACTAGGACTAGCGGGGGGCCAAGAGACCCAGTACTTC. It codes for CSVLPLGLAGGQETQYF.